A single sample gave rise to the 6 T cell receptor beta chains below, sequenced in a study of T cell repertoires in cytomegalovirus infection. Using its own MiXCR run on the reads, TCRdb lists one record per CDR3 protein. Found here are under 850,000 distinct CDR3 sequences, roughly 33% of them singletons; the top ten hold over 15%. Antigens for these TCRs are unknown. This sample comprised cultured PBMCs, obtained from culture after CMV antigen stimulation. The source is a human donor in good health (CMV status not recorded). Some clones in this sample may be carry-over from other donors' samples.

The chain uses TRBV12-3 or TRBV12-4 and TRBJ2-1; D may be TRBD1 (5 bases). The CDR3 spans 13 residues. Trimming removed 7 bases at V and 4 bases at J, with 11 bases between. CDR3 amino acids: CASNQGLYNEQFF. As DNA, the CDR3 is TGTGCCAGCAACCAGGGCCTTTACAATGAGCAGTTCTTC.

The CDR3 sequence is CASSLAIRTDTQYF. CDR3 sequence (DNA): TGTGCCAGCAGCTTAGCGATAAGAACAGATACGCAGTATTTT. This chain connects TRBV7-2 to TRBJ2-3; D gene unclear. The CDR3 is 14 residues long. Germline lookup yields CDR1 SGHTA and CDR2 FQGNSA. V lost 0 bases, J lost 3 bases, and 7 bases lay in between.

This clonotype was seen only a few times. This chain joins TRBV7-2 and TRBJ1-2; maybe TRBD1 (6 bases). Per the germline V gene, CDR1 is SGHTA and CDR2 is FQGNSA. This CDR3 region has 16 residues. V was trimmed by 0 bases and J by 1 base, leaving 12 bases between them. CDR3 sequence (DNA): TGTGCCAGCAGCTTAGCGACAGGTGATTTTAACTATGGCTACACCTTC. This translates into CASSLATGDFNYGYTF.

The genes are TRBV6-1 and TRBJ2-7; a weak D match, TRBD2 (6 bases). Germline CDR1 MNHNS, CDR2 SASEGT. V was cut by 4 bases and J by 3 bases, with 19 bases left in between. The CDR3 sequence is 16 residues long. In nucleotides, the CDR3 is TGTGCCAGCAGTGCGCCAGGGACTTCCCCTATCTACGAGCAGTACTTC. Amino acid sequence: CASSAPGTSPIYEQYF.

The CDR3 protein is CASSLRVGGGEPRTPLHF. CDR3 DNA sequence: TGTGCCAGCAGCTTACGGGTTGGAGGAGGGGAGCCTAGGACACCCCTCCACTTT. V and J are TRBV11-2 and TRBJ1-6; TRBD1 is a possible D gene (5 bases). In germline, CDR1 is SGHAT, CDR2 FQNNGV. The CDR3 consists of 18 residues. V lost 2 bases and J lost 11, with 25 bases in between.

The V and J genes are TRBV5-1 and TRBJ1-6; D is unresolved. Germline values: CDR1 SGHRS, CDR2 YFSETQ. Between the trimmed V and J ends, which lost 0 bases and 9 bases, there was a span of 7 bases. The CDR3 length is 13 residues. CDR3: CASSLDWGSPLHF. For the CDR3, the DNA is TGCGCCAGCAGCTTGGATTGGGGTTCACCCCTCCACTTT.